This entry describes one T cell receptor (beta chain). Its antigen has not been determined. Base-call qualities are not available, and no considerably larger clone is one nucleotide away. CDR1 SQVTM and CDR2 ANQGSEA are derived from the germline V gene. V was cut back by 3 bases and J by 4 bases, leaving a gap of 11 bases between them. Inclusive of the bounding cysteine and phenylalanine, the CDR3 is 13 residues long. The retained sequence is limited to the CDR3, 39 bases, with the frame set at the first base. From each donor, a single peripheral blood sample of around 120 mL on average was drawn into heparinised tubes. A BD FACSAria II was used to sort naive, central memory, regulatory and stem cell-like memory CD4+ T cells with a panel that included CD45RO, CCR7, CD25, CD127, CD95 and CD27. All sorted populations exceeded 95% purity. PBMCs were separated immediately by Lymphoprep density gradient centrifugation and were stained directly, without being cultured. So that batch effects would be minimized, each experiment stained and sorted samples in pairs, pairing one healthy donor with one patient.

This entry is derived from a study of beta chain features in type 1 diabetes (dated by TCRdb to 2017 to 2018). Regarding the research as a whole: Mean age, gender distribution, total cell number and subset yield did not differ between patients and healthy donors. Across all samples, 107,917,701 sorted cells were examined, and cell number per subset correlated strongly with RNA yield. In the study, recently diagnosed type 1 diabetes patients and matched healthy donors were compared on the TCRB repertoires of their sorted circulating CD4+ T cell subsets. Whereas all 28 donors provided naive and central memory subsets, regulatory and stem cell-like memory subsets were isolated from just 8 patients and about eight healthy donors. Paper-wide results and their limitations: Type 1 diabetes patients showed a moderate but significant shortening of TCRB CDR3 length in all four CD4+ subsets. Shorter templates might be favored by PCR, yet because patient and control samples were amplified and corrected together, any such skew would affect both groups equally. Because the HLA sub-analyses included only small numbers of individuals, any influence of HLA type on TCRB rearrangement was left unresolved. Sequencing cDNA rather than genomic DNA could over-represent highly expressing activated cells, although activation and CD3 levels did not differ between groups. Naive, central memory and regulatory TCRB repertoires appeared to be more similar among patients than among healthy donors. At VDJ recombination sites, type 1 diabetes patients had fewer insertions and more deleted nucleotides, which implies abnormalities in thymic rearrangement.

The entire isolated RNA was reverse transcribed using the High Capacity cDNA Reverse Transcription Kit, and thus expressed TCRB transcripts were sequenced. Deep immunoSEQ sequencing was performed on naive, central memory and regulatory T cell samples, with an average of approximately 3.9 million total reads per sample. Sorted cells were lysed in RLT buffer, and RNA was extracted using DNase-treated RNeasy Micro or Mini kits according to cell number. Each cell subset was processed separately to prevent cross-contamination, with patient and healthy donor samples processed together. The immunoSEQ multiplex PCR was used to amplify TCRB sequences from cDNA, generating 87-bp fragments that spanned the CDR3 region. Amplicons were sequenced on the Illumina HiSeq platform. Under the source paper's analysis protocol: PCR bias was computationally corrected using synthetic template baselines, reads within Hamming distance 2 were collapsed, and singletons that could not be merged were discarded. Reads were aligned against IMGT to assign V, D and J genes, CDR3 length and insertions or deletions at six rearrangement sites. Within each subset, clonotype counts were normalized to the number of sorted cells before true diversity and Gini coefficients were calculated with the tcR R package. The overlap coefficient, calculated on TCRB nucleotide sequences, was used to quantify repertoire sharing. The table comes from immuneACCESS by way of TCRdb, which keeps in-frame sequences with V and J called. Part of the clones is missing from these tables; in studies checked, under half for an unresolved V gene and the rest for unknown reasons. Clone size and V and J calls were adopted from that table, with D and trimming inferred from the DNA. In this sample the table shows under 300,000 clones, 27% of which occur a single time. The biggest ten clones account for 3.5% to 4.5% of the sample.

Material: central memory CD4+ T cells from blood. This receptor was identified in a man aged 25-40 years in good health. The rearrangement joined TRBV29-1 to TRBJ2-3; TRBD1 might be the D gene, on 6 matching bases. The DNA reads TGCAGCGTTGATCAGGGGCTACCAGATACGCAGTATTTT. Translated, this gives CSVDQGLPDTQYF.